The following is a TCR beta chain sequence with its context. Its specificity is unknown. Sequencing used immunoSEQ multiplex PCR; TCRdb keeps in-frame clones, though not all of them. This repertoire shows approximately 43,000 clones, approximately 91% found once; its top ten account for about 2.6%. The data derive from a study of T cells in localized non-small cell lung cancer. The CDR3 contains 13 residues. The germline CDR1 and CDR2 sequences are MNHEY and SVGAGI. V lost 3 bases, J lost 4 bases, and 7 bases lay in between. General study findings and limits: Sequencing was limited to one tumor region, leaving the possibility of heterogeneity open. Among blood samples, higher T cell density accompanied longer overall survival. Uninvolved adjacent lung had higher T cell clonality than tumor and all other tissues.

The sample was peripheral blood, taken before any cancer treatment. The chain combines TRBV6-5 with TRBJ2-1; D is uncertain. This TCR was recovered from a female donor over 55 with stage I squamous cell lung carcinoma. The CDR3 bases are TGTGCCAGCAGTTATATGGGGTACAATGAGCAGTTCTTC. Amino acids: CASSYMGYNEQFF.